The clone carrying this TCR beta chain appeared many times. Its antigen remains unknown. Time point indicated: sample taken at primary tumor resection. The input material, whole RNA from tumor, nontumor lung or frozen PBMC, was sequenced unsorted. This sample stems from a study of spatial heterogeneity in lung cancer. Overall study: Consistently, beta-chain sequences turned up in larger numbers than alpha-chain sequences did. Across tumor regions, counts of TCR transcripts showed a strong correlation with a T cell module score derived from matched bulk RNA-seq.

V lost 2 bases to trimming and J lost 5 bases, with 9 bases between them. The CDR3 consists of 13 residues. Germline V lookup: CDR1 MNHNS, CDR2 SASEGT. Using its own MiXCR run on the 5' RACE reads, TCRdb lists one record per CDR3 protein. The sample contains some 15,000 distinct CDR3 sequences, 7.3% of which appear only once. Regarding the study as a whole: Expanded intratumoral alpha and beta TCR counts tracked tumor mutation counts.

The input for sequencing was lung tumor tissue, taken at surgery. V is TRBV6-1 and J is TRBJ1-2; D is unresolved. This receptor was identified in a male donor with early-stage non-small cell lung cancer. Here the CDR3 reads CASSELGAYGYTF. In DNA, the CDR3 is TGTGCCAGCAGTGAACTGGGAGCTTATGGCTACACCTTC.